The clone carrying this TCR beta chain appeared many times. Antigen: not known. TCRdb itself ran the reads through MiXCR, one entry per CDR3 protein. The sample holds around 100,000 distinct CDR3 sequences, more than 20% seen once. The sample comes from a study of T cell repertoires in cytomegalovirus infection. Turning to the study itself: The public TCR beta signatures pointed to both CMV infection and matching HLA type.

Findings of the study overall: The response measured ex vivo was dominated by TCR beta clonotypes (HLA-C-restricted and CMV-specific). Based on cumulative public TCR beta family frequency, carriers of CMV plus the relevant HLA were identified.

CDR1 and CDR2 (germline): SGHVS, FQNEAQ. This CDR3 contains 15 residues. V lost 4 bases, J lost 7 bases, and 8 bases stayed unmatched. This TCR was recovered from a human donor in good health (CMV status not recorded). Some clones in this sample may be carry-over from other donors' samples. The rearrangement uses TRBV7-8 and TRBJ2-7, with 12 bases identical to TRBD2. The specimen sequenced was CD8+ T cells from PBMCs. DNA of the CDR3: TGTGCCAGCAGCTCTCTAGCGGGAGGGCCGGGGGAGCAGTACTTC. Translation: CASSSLAGGPGEQYF. Together with reference TRBV7-8 and TRBJ2-7, the CDR3 gives the full variable domain: GAGVSQSPRYKVAKRGQDVALRCDPISGHVSLFWYQQALGQGPEFLTYFQNEAQLDKSGLPSDRFFAERPEGSVSTLKIQRTQQEDSAVYLCASSSLAGGPGEQYFGPGTRLTVT.